A selection of T cell receptor beta chains follows, all from one sample in a study of cytomegalovirus exposure and HLA in healthy donors. Method: immunoSEQ multiplex PCR; TCRdb's copy keeps in-frame clones and lacks some. Found here are 150,000 to 200,000 clones, approximately 65% of them singletons; the top ten hold around 3%. The sequenced material came from PBMCs. Receptors originate from a man aged 40-55 years in good health and CMV-seronegative. The conserved cysteine and the conserved F or W are not part of the CDR3 here. Rows may omit the clone size; those that give it use once, few, many or a size class.

clone_size: few
j_call: TRBJ2-1
v_call: TRBV6-4
cdr3_aa: ASSVEGDDREQF

clone_size: .
j_call: TRBJ2-7
v_call: TRBV5-8
cdr3_aa: ASSMTDRGEQY

clone_size: few
j_call: TRBJ1-4
v_call: TRBV2
cdr3_aa: ASSEAPGTFEKLF

clone_size: .
j_call: TRBJ2-7
v_call: TRBV5-5
cdr3_aa: ASSAGTGSEQY

clone_size: .
j_call: TRBJ2-1
v_call: TRBV14
cdr3_aa: ASSQAPEGTEQF

clone_size: .
j_call: TRBJ2-1
v_call: TRBV4-1
cdr3_aa: ASSPPGVAGYNEQF

clone_size: .
j_call: TRBJ2-4
v_call: TRBV30
cdr3_aa: AGQGGLAKNIQY

clone_size: few
j_call: TRBJ2-7
v_call: TRBV7-9
cdr3_aa: SSSSYRDRAYEQY

clone_size: .
j_call: TRBJ2-1
v_call: TRBV5-5
cdr3_aa: ASSTGQGLAYNEQF

clone_size: few
j_call: TRBJ2-1
v_call: TRBV29-1
cdr3_aa: SVFTQGPSSYNEQF

clone_size: .
j_call: TRBJ1-2
v_call: TRBV6-5
cdr3_aa: ASSVQGAYYGYT

clone_size: .
j_call: TRBJ2-2
v_call: TRBV29-1
cdr3_aa: SVAHTGELF

clone_size: .
j_call: TRBJ2-7
v_call: TRBV7-9
cdr3_aa: ASSSWGDRGGAYEQY

clone_size: few
j_call: TRBJ1-5
v_call: TRBV7-9
cdr3_aa: ASSLGTGEYQPQH

clone_size: few
j_call: TRBJ2-1
v_call: TRBV4-3
cdr3_aa: ASSQSGTEGDEQF

clone_size: .
j_call: TRBJ2-7
v_call: TRBV27
cdr3_aa: ASSFPGGALSYEQY